This TCR beta chain was profiled in a study of blood T cell repertoires in COVID-19. Across the whole study: Samples of COVID-19 (acute and convalescent) were obtained from the United States, Italy and Spain. T cells, B-cell-depleted T cells, or PBMCs supplied cDNA or gDNA.

As handled by the study authors: Reference gene primers were amplified, and this amplification served to estimate nucleated cell counts. Profiled with immunoSEQ multiplex PCR; TCRdb holds only in-frame clones, not every one. That table furnishes V, J and clone size, whereas the DNA furnished D and trimming. The sample records some 250,000 clones, about 85% being singletons. This clone was found once. The germline V and J ends were trimmed by 7 bases and 4 bases, with 13 bases remaining between them. The CDR3 runs to 13 residues. Germline CDR1 reads MNHEY; CDR2 reads SVGAGI. This rearrangement joins TRBV6-5 to TRBJ1-2; no reliable D call. Sequenced input: peripheral blood. This receptor was obtained from a man aged 55 to 70 with acute or convalescent COVID-19. The CDR3 DNA follows: TGTGCCAGCAAACCTGAAGCCCCCTATGGCTACACCTTC. Its protein product is CASKPEAPYGYTF.